This T cell receptor (beta chain) came from a study of T cell responses to AZD1222 COVID-19 vaccine (dated by TCRdb to the early 2020s). Turning to the overall study: AZD1222 recipients with second doses at about 4 weeks or about 12 weeks were pooled, because spike-specific TCR depth and breadth did not differ between schedules. TCR sequencing covered roughly 230 trial participants: around 210 given two doses of AZD1222 and 26 given two doses of MenACWY control vaccine. Trial participants were enrolled into age subgroups of 18-55, 56-69 and 70-plus years, which contained around 150, 28 and 57 TCR-sequenced participants, respectively.

Overall study results and their limits: Reportedly, close to half of the unique spike-specific TCRs recognized epitopes lying outside the regions that are mutated in the B.1.351 and B.1.1.7 variants. Conclusions about previously exposed vaccinees were limited because only a handful of AZD1222 recipients were SARS-CoV-2 seropositive at baseline. Because no samples from the day 14 peak response were available, repertoires could be characterized only after the peak T cell response. A significant rise in spike-specific TCR breadth and depth was observed after two AZD1222 doses relative to day 0 and relative to MenACWY recipients. Participants were mostly white British, with more females than males. The authors suggested clonal diversity may have been underestimated. CD4 TCRs associated with the vaccine covered the entire spike protein, and the dominant responses were in regions 160-218 and 743-854. The 56-69-year group was small, and its depth increase did not reach significance, likely because of low power.

From the cysteine up to the phenylalanine, the CDR3 has a length of 13 residues. Only the CDR3 DNA is retained, 39 bases long and in frame from the first base. Trimming removed 0 bases from V and 5 bases from J, leaving 8 bases between the germline ends. CDR1 and CDR2 were assigned from the germline V gene as SGHTS and YDEGEE. In the paper's terms, the time point label means: baseline before first vaccination. Samples from vaccinated people were obtained from the UK trials COV001 and COV002, which included a single-blind randomized controlled phase 2/3 trial of AZD1222 (ChAdOx1 nCoV-19) in healthy adults. Trial participant PBMC samples were collected at day 0 and day 28 after the second dose for TCRbeta chain sequencing. The CDR3 regions of human TCRbeta chains were subjected to immunosequencing. From the authors' description of their analysis: Repertoire TCRs were checked for matches against a reference library of SARS-CoV-2-specific TCRs that had been generated using the MIRA antigen-specificity platform. Breadth was defined as the fraction of unique TCRs that were SARS-CoV-2-associated. Depth was defined as the fraction of total T cells that were SARS-CoV-2-associated. Using the MIRA data, each spike-specific TCR was mapped to the spike region that the TCR reacts to and placed in a CD4 or CD8 class. Log10-transformed breadth and depth values were compared by one-way ANOVA with Sidak's multiple comparisons tests. Here the immuneACCESS table is served through TCRdb, limited to in-frame sequences with V and J called. Missing clones are a known gap in these copies; in checked studies unresolved V genes cover under half, and the rest lacks a known reason. The D gene and trimming were derived from the DNA, and the V and J assignments and clone size from that table. This sample gives some 200,000 clones in total; approximately 92% of them show up just once. The ten largest account for around 9.3% of the sample.

In regard to this clone: Its specific antigen is unknown. Base quality data are lacking; no much larger clone is found one base away.

Rearrangement joined TRBV5-8 to TRBJ1-2, with the D gene call left open. The material sequenced was peripheral blood, taken on day 0 of AZD1222 vaccination. The receptor comes from an adult in good health. CDR3 sequence: CASSLGPVYGYTF. The sequenced DNA is TGTGCCAGCAGCTTGGGACCGGTATATGGCTACACCTTC.